This note documents a single T cell receptor (beta chain) sequence. The sample belongs to a study of cytomegalovirus exposure and HLA in healthy donors. V shed 2 bases, J shed 3 bases, and the junction held 8 bases outside the gene matches. There are 16 residues in the CDR3. Germline CDR1 SGDLS, CDR2 YYNGEE. Amplification used 60 Vbeta primers and 13 Jbeta primers. Measured with immunoSEQ multiplex PCR; TCRdb has only the in-frame clones, and not every one. The table shows under 130,000 clones, with about 81% occurring only once. The sequencing input was PBMCs. The chain joins TRBV9 to TRBJ1-1; 9 bases line up with TRBD1. The sequence was obtained from a man aged 25-45 years in good health and CMV-seronegative. In DNA form, the CDR3 reads TGTGCCAGCAGCGTCGGGACAGGGATAACGGACACTGAAGCTTTCTTT. This encodes CASSVGTGITDTEAFF.